A selection of T cell receptor beta chains follows, all from one sample in a study of shared clonotypes between healthy human individuals. Assay: immunoSEQ multiplex PCR; the TCRdb copy retains only in-frame clones and omits some. The sample yields some 1.5 million clones, around 97% seen once. Sequencing used naive CD4+ T cells sorted from blood. These receptors originate from a man younger than 45 in good health. The CDR3 runs from the conserved cysteine through the conserved F or W. Each record gives: J gene, clone size, V gene, D gene, CDR3 DNA, CDR3 protein. The D gene is left open where the match is weak. Some rows have no size entry. The others give once, few or many, or a class for an expanded clone.

j_gene: TRBJ2-3; abundance: -; v_gene: TRBV5-1; d_gene: -; CDR3nt: TGCGCCAGCAGCCTGGGAGACACAACGCAGGGAGATACGCAGTATTTT; CDR3aa: CASSLGDTTQGDTQYF
j_gene: TRBJ2-3; abundance: -; v_gene: TRBV9; d_gene: TRBD2; CDR3nt: TGTGCCAGCAGCGTAGAACTAGCGGGAGGAAGCACAGATACGCAGTATTTT; CDR3aa: CASSVELAGGSTDTQYF
j_gene: TRBJ1-1; abundance: many; v_gene: TRBV28; d_gene: -; CDR3nt: TGTGCCAGCAGACGCCCCCCACAGGGTTCGAACCTGAACACTGAAGCTTTCTTT; CDR3aa: CASRRPPQGSNLNTEAFF
j_gene: TRBJ2-5; abundance: -; v_gene: TRBV7-9; d_gene: -; CDR3nt: TGTGCCAGCAGCTTAGGTGCAGGATGGCAGTACTTC; CDR3aa: CASSLGAGWQYF
j_gene: TRBJ2-7; abundance: -; v_gene: TRBV7-6; d_gene: TRBD2; CDR3nt: TGTGCCAGCAGCGCCGTGGCTAGCGGAGGTCCCTACGAGCAGTACTTC; CDR3aa: CASSAVASGGPYEQYF
j_gene: TRBJ1-2; abundance: -; v_gene: TRBV9; d_gene: -; CDR3nt: TGTGCCAGCAGCGTCTCGGGGGAAGATGGCTACACCTTC; CDR3aa: CASSVSGEDGYTF
j_gene: TRBJ1-1; abundance: -; v_gene: TRBV11-3; d_gene: -; CDR3nt: TGTGCCAGCAGTATAACGGGTGAGACTGAAGCTTTCTTT; CDR3aa: CASSITGETEAFF
j_gene: TRBJ2-3; abundance: -; v_gene: TRBV6-1; d_gene: -; CDR3nt: TGTGCCAGCCGTTTGGGACTGGGGGAGGATACGCAGTATTTT; CDR3aa: CASRLGLGEDTQYF
j_gene: TRBJ1-1; abundance: -; v_gene: TRBV7-2; d_gene: -; CDR3nt: TGTGCCAGCAGCACAGAGGCGACGTTGAACACTGAAGCTTTCTTT; CDR3aa: CASSTEATLNTEAFF
j_gene: TRBJ2-5; abundance: once; v_gene: TRBV7-2; d_gene: TRBD2; CDR3nt: TGTGCCAGCAGCTTAGATTCTAGCGGGAGCCCCCACAAAGAGACCCAGTACTTC; CDR3aa: CASSLDSSGSPHKETQYF
j_gene: TRBJ2-7; abundance: -; v_gene: TRBV27; d_gene: -; CDR3nt: TGTGCCAGCAGCCCCCCTGGTCTAGCGACCTACGAGCAGTACTTC; CDR3aa: CASSPPGLATYEQYF
j_gene: TRBJ2-3; abundance: -; v_gene: TRBV5-1; d_gene: TRBD2; CDR3nt: TGCGCCAGCAGCTTGGAGGTGGCGGGAGGCACAGATACGCAGTATTTT; CDR3aa: CASSLEVAGGTDTQYF
j_gene: TRBJ2-7; abundance: -; v_gene: TRBV20-1; d_gene: -; CDR3nt: TGCAGTGTCGGGACGGAGAGGGGGCAGTACTTC; CDR3aa: CSVGTERGQYF
j_gene: TRBJ2-4; abundance: -; v_gene: TRBV6-4; d_gene: TRBD2; CDR3nt: TGTGCCGCCAAGGGGACTAGCGGGAGTGTGACCAAAAACATTCAGTACTTC; CDR3aa: CAAKGTSGSVTKNIQYF
j_gene: TRBJ1-4; abundance: -; v_gene: TRBV6-5; d_gene: -; CDR3nt: TGTGCCAGCAGTTACAGTGGAGGTGGTGAAAAACTGTTTTTT; CDR3aa: CASSYSGGGEKLFF
j_gene: TRBJ2-3; abundance: -; v_gene: TRBV21-1; d_gene: -; CDR3nt: TGTGCCAGCAGCAAAGCCCGACTAGCGGGTGAGACGGTCGCAGATACGCAGTATTTT; CDR3aa: CASSKARLAGETVADTQYF
j_gene: TRBJ1-3; abundance: -; v_gene: TRBV30; d_gene: -; CDR3nt: TGTGCCTGGAATGTCAACTCTGGAAACACCATATATTTT; CDR3aa: CAWNVNSGNTIYF
j_gene: TRBJ2-1; abundance: -; v_gene: TRBV5-1; d_gene: TRBD2; CDR3nt: TGCGCCAGCAGCCAAAGCCCTTTAGCGGGAAACAATGAGCAGTTCTTC; CDR3aa: CASSQSPLAGNNEQFF
j_gene: TRBJ2-1; abundance: -; v_gene: TRBV27; d_gene: TRBD2; CDR3nt: TGTGCCAGCAGCTCATACCAACTAGCGGGAACACTAAATGAGCAGTTCTTC; CDR3aa: CASSSYQLAGTLNEQFF
j_gene: TRBJ2-7; abundance: once; v_gene: TRBV6-6; d_gene: -; CDR3nt: TGTGCCAGCAACGACAGGTACTCCGAGCAGTACTTC; CDR3aa: CASNDRYSEQYF
j_gene: TRBJ2-5; abundance: -; v_gene: TRBV29-1; d_gene: -; CDR3nt: TGCAGCGTTTTGAATCGGGGACAAGGGCAAGGGACCCAGTACTTC; CDR3aa: CSVLNRGQGQGTQYF
j_gene: TRBJ2-1; abundance: -; v_gene: TRBV7-8; d_gene: -; CDR3nt: TGTGCCAGCAGCCCCGGGGGTTTGTACAATGAGCAGTTCTTC; CDR3aa: CASSPGGLYNEQFF
j_gene: TRBJ2-1; abundance: -; v_gene: TRBV11-2; d_gene: -; CDR3nt: TGTGCCAGCAGCTCAGCTCTGCCCAACTACAATGAGCAGTTCTTC; CDR3aa: CASSSALPNYNEQFF
j_gene: TRBJ1-1; abundance: -; v_gene: TRBV7-9; d_gene: -; CDR3nt: TGTGCCAGCAGCTTCGGACTTTCTGAAGCTTTCTTT; CDR3aa: CASSFGLSEAFF
j_gene: TRBJ2-2; abundance: -; v_gene: TRBV5-1; d_gene: -; CDR3nt: TGCGCCAGCAGCCCATTTGCCAACACCGGGGAGCTGTTTTTT; CDR3aa: CASSPFANTGELFF
j_gene: TRBJ1-5; abundance: -; v_gene: TRBV5-8; d_gene: -; CDR3nt: TGTGCCAGCAGCTTCAGGGGAGCCAGCAATCAGCCCCAGCATTTT; CDR3aa: CASSFRGASNQPQHF
j_gene: TRBJ2-2; abundance: once; v_gene: TRBV9; d_gene: TRBD2; CDR3nt: TGTGCCAGCAGCGTTGGGACTAGCGGGACGAACACCGGGGAGCTGTTTTTT; CDR3aa: CASSVGTSGTNTGELFF
j_gene: TRBJ2-5; abundance: -; v_gene: TRBV2; d_gene: -; CDR3nt: TGTGCCAGCAGTGAGTACAGCCAAGAGACCCAGTACTTC; CDR3aa: CASSEYSQETQYF
j_gene: TRBJ2-3; abundance: -; v_gene: TRBV28; d_gene: -; CDR3nt: TGTGCCAGCAGTTTGCTGGCCGGATCAGGTACGCAGTATTTT; CDR3aa: CASSLLAGSGTQYF
j_gene: TRBJ2-4; abundance: -; v_gene: TRBV5-6; d_gene: -; CDR3nt: TGTGCCAGCAGCCTTGGGATGAGCGGCGGGCGGGACATTCAGTACTTC; CDR3aa: CASSLGMSGGRDIQYF
j_gene: TRBJ2-7; abundance: -; v_gene: TRBV5-1; d_gene: -; CDR3nt: TGCGCCAGCAGCTTTAAAGAGGGTCCCTACGAGCAGTACTTC; CDR3aa: CASSFKEGPYEQYF
j_gene: TRBJ1-5; abundance: -; v_gene: TRBV28; d_gene: -; CDR3nt: TGTGCCAGCAGTTCAACAGGGTCCTATTGCCATTTT; CDR3aa: CASSSTGSYCHF
j_gene: TRBJ1-3; abundance: -; v_gene: TRBV6-5; d_gene: -; CDR3nt: TGTGCCAGCAGTTACTCCACAGGTTCTGGAAACACCATATATTTT; CDR3aa: CASSYSTGSGNTIYF
j_gene: TRBJ2-2; abundance: -; v_gene: TRBV19; d_gene: -; CDR3nt: TGTGCCAGTAGTCTCCTGGCCAAGCCCACCGGGGAGCTGTTTTTT; CDR3aa: CASSLLAKPTGELFF
j_gene: TRBJ1-5; abundance: -; v_gene: TRBV7-2; d_gene: -; CDR3nt: TGTGCCAGCAGCTTAATGGGTGGCCAGGGGAGGCAGCCCCAGCATTTT; CDR3aa: CASSLMGGQGRQPQHF
j_gene: TRBJ1-3; abundance: -; v_gene: TRBV6-5; d_gene: TRBD1; CDR3nt: TGTGCCAGCAGTTACACGACAGGGACTGGAAACACCATATATTTT; CDR3aa: CASSYTTGTGNTIYF
j_gene: TRBJ2-2; abundance: -; v_gene: TRBV29-1; d_gene: -; CDR3nt: TGCAGCGCCCCCCAGGGAGTCACCGGGGAGCTGTTTTTT; CDR3aa: CSAPQGVTGELFF
j_gene: TRBJ1-4; abundance: -; v_gene: TRBV6-6; d_gene: -; CDR3nt: TGTGCCAGCAGTTACTGGCTAGGGACTAATGAAAAACTGTTTTTT; CDR3aa: CASSYWLGTNEKLFF
j_gene: TRBJ2-2; abundance: -; v_gene: TRBV5-8; d_gene: -; CDR3nt: TGTGCCAGCAGCCAGGACGGAAACACCGGGGAGCTGTTTTTT; CDR3aa: CASSQDGNTGELFF
j_gene: TRBJ1-1; abundance: -; v_gene: TRBV9; d_gene: -; CDR3nt: TGTGCCAGCAGCGTAGAATCGGGGAACACTGAAGCTTTCTTT; CDR3aa: CASSVESGNTEAFF
j_gene: TRBJ2-5; abundance: -; v_gene: TRBV7-3; d_gene: TRBD2; CDR3nt: TGTGCCAGCAGCCCCAAAGTTCCGGGACTAGGAGAAGAGACCCAGTACTTC; CDR3aa: CASSPKVPGLGEETQYF
j_gene: TRBJ2-7; abundance: -; v_gene: TRBV11-2; d_gene: -; CDR3nt: TGTGCCAGCAGCTTAGATTCTGGGGTTTACGAGCAGTACTTC; CDR3aa: CASSLDSGVYEQYF
j_gene: TRBJ1-4; abundance: -; v_gene: TRBV6-5; d_gene: -; CDR3nt: TGTGCCAGCAGTTCCGGCCTATTTCGGGTAGAAAAACTGTTTTTT; CDR3aa: CASSSGLFRVEKLFF
j_gene: TRBJ2-2; abundance: -; v_gene: TRBV5-4; d_gene: -; CDR3nt: TGTGCCAGCAGCTATCTTAGCGGCCCTAACACCGGGGAGCTGTTTTTT; CDR3aa: CASSYLSGPNTGELFF
j_gene: TRBJ1-2; abundance: -; v_gene: TRBV5-1; d_gene: -; CDR3nt: TGCGCCAGCAGCTTAGTTGAGAACTATGGCTACACCTTC; CDR3aa: CASSLVENYGYTF
j_gene: TRBJ1-1; abundance: -; v_gene: TRBV28; d_gene: -; CDR3nt: TGTGCCAGCGGGGGCCCGATGAACACTGAAGCTTTCTTT; CDR3aa: CASGGPMNTEAFF
j_gene: TRBJ1-2; abundance: once; v_gene: TRBV29-1; d_gene: TRBD1; CDR3nt: TGCAGCGCCCGGGACAGCTTCACTAACTATGGCTACACCTTC; CDR3aa: CSARDSFTNYGYTF
j_gene: TRBJ1-5; abundance: -; v_gene: TRBV5-8; d_gene: -; CDR3nt: TGTGCCAGCAGCTTGGTAGGGCAAAGCAATCAGCCCCAGCATTTT; CDR3aa: CASSLVGQSNQPQHF
j_gene: TRBJ2-2; abundance: -; v_gene: TRBV6-1; d_gene: TRBD1; CDR3nt: TGTGCCAGCAAGACAGGGGAAAACCGGGGAGCTGTTTTT; CDR3aa: CASKTGENRGAVF
j_gene: TRBJ1-2; abundance: once; v_gene: TRBV15; d_gene: -; CDR3nt: TGTGCCACCAGCCCGGACACTAACTATGGCTACACCTTC; CDR3aa: CATSPDTNYGYTF
j_gene: TRBJ1-1; abundance: -; v_gene: TRBV7-3; d_gene: -; CDR3nt: TGTGCCAGCAGCTTAAGACAGAACACTGAAGCTTTCTTT; CDR3aa: CASSLRQNTEAFF
j_gene: TRBJ2-1; abundance: -; v_gene: TRBV5-8; d_gene: -; CDR3nt: TGTGCCAGCAGCTTGTATAGCGGCGCGCGGCAGTTCTTC; CDR3aa: CASSLYSGARQFF
j_gene: TRBJ2-2; abundance: once; v_gene: TRBV5-4; d_gene: -; CDR3nt: TGTGCCAGCAGCAACGGGAGTACCCACACCGGGGAGCTGTTTTTT; CDR3aa: CASSNGSTHTGELFF
j_gene: TRBJ2-5; abundance: -; v_gene: TRBV5-1; d_gene: TRBD2; CDR3nt: TGCGCCAGCAGCTTGGGACTAGCGGGGGCAATCCAAGAGACCCAGTACTTC; CDR3aa: CASSLGLAGAIQETQYF
j_gene: TRBJ1-1; abundance: -; v_gene: TRBV10-3; d_gene: -; CDR3nt: TGTGCCATCAACCCAGGGGAGGGACCGGACACTGAAGCTTTCTTT; CDR3aa: CAINPGEGPDTEAFF
j_gene: TRBJ2-1; abundance: -; v_gene: TRBV5-1; d_gene: -; CDR3nt: TGCGCCAGCAGCTTGGCCCATTTAGCGGTTAGCTCCTACAATGAGCAGTTCTTC; CDR3aa: CASSLAHLAVSSYNEQFF
j_gene: TRBJ1-3; abundance: -; v_gene: TRBV14; d_gene: -; CDR3nt: TGTGCCAGCAGCCAAGATGCCCTGGGAGGAAACACCATATATTTT; CDR3aa: CASSQDALGGNTIYF